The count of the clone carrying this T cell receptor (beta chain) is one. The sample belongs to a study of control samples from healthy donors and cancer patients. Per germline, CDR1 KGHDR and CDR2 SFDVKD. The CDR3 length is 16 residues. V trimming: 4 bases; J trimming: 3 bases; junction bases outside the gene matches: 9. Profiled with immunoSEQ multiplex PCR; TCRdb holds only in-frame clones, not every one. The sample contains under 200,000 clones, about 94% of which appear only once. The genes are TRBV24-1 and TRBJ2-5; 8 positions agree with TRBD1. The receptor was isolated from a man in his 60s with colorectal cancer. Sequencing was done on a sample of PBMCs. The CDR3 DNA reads TGTGCCACCAGTGACCGACCCCTGGGACAGGAAGAGACCCAGTACTTC. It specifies CATSDRPLGQEETQYF.